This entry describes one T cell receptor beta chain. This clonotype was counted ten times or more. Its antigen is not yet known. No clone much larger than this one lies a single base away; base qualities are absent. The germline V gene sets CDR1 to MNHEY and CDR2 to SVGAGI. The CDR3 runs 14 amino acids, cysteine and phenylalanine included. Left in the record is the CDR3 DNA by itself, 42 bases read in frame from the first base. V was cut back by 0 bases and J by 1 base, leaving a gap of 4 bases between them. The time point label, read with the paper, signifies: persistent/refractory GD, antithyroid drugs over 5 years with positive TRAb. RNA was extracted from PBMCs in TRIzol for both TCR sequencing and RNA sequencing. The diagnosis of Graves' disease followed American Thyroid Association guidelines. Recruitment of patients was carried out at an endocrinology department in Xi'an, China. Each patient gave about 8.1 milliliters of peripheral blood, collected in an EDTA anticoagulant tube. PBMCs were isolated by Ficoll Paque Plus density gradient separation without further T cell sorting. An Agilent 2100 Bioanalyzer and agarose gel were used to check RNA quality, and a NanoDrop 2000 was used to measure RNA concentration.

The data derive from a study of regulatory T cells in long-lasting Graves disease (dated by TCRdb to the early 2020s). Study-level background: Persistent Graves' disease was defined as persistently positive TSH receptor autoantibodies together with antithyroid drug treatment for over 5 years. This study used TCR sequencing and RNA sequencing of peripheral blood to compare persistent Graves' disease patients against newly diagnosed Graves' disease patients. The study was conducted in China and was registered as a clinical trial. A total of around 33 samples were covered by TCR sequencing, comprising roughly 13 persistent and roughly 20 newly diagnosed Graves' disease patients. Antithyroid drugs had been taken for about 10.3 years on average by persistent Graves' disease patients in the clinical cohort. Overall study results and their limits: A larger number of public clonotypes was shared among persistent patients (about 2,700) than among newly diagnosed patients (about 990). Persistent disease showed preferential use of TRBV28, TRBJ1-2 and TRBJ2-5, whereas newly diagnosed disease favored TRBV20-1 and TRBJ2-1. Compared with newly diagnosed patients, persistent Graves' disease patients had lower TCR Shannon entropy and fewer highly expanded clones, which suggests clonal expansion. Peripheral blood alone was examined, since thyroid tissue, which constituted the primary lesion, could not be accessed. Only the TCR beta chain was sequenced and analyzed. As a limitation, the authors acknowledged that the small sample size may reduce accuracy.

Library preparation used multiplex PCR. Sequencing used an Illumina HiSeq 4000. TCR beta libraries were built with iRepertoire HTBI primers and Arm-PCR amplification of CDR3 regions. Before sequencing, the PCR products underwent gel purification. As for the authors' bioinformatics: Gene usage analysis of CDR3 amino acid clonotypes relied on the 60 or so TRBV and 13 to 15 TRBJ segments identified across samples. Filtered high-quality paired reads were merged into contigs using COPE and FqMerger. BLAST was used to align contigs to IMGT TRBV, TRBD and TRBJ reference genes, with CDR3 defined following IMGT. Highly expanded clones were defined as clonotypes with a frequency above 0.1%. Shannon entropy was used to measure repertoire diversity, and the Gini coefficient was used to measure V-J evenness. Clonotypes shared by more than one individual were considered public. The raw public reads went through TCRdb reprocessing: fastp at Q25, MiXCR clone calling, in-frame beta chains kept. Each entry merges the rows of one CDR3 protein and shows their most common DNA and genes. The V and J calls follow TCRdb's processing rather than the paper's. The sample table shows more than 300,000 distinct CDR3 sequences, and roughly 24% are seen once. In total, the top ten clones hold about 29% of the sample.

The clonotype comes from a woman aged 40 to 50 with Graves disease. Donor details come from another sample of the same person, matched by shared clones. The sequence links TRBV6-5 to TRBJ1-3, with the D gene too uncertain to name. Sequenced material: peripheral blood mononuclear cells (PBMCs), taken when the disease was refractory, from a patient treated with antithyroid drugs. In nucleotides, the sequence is TGTGCCAGCAGTTACTCGAGGTCTGGAAACACCATATATTTT. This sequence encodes CASSYSRSGNTIYF.